A single sample gave rise to the 16 T cell receptor delta chains below, sequenced in a study of gamma-delta chains in newborns, infants, children. TCRdb used CATT to re-call clones from the reads. The sample includes 2,500 to 3,500 delta-chain clones, about 2.7% of them seen just once. The sequencing input was blood. These receptors came from a child who was a newborn, infant or young child, either healthy, febrile or measles-vaccinated (not recorded which).

This clone was detected only a few times. This may be a read error: a much more frequent sequence differs by one nucleotide. Other nucleotide sequences in the sample specify the same CDR3. This chain joins TRDV2 and TRDJ3, with 9 bases identical to TRDD3. The germline V gene encodes CDR1 GEAIGNYY and CDR2 EKD. CDR3 size: 18 residues. This CDR3 is CACDTAGGFSWDTRQMFF. The CDR3 coding sequence is TGTGCCTGTGACACTGCTGGGGGATTCTCCTGGGACACCCGGCAGATGTTTTTC.

In its sample, this clone is medium-sized. The rearrangement links TRDV2 to TRDJ1, with 13 bases fitting TRDD3. V lost 0 bases, J lost 8 bases, and 23 bases stayed unmatched. This CDR3 comprises 21 residues. Germline CDR1 reads GEAIGNYY; CDR2 reads EKD. For the CDR3, the DNA is TGTGCCTGTGACACCGTCCCTATGGCAGGAAATACTGGGGGATACGAGAACAAACTCATCTTT. This sequence encodes CACDTVPMAGNTGGYENKLIF.

This clone appeared a few times. A much larger clone lies a single base off, so this may be a read error. The chain employs TRDV2 and TRDJ3; a weak D match, TRDD3 (5 bases). Germline V CDR1 and CDR2: GEAIGNYY, EKD. The CDR3 covers 18 residues. The CDR3 here is CACDTAGPSSWDTRRMFF. In nucleotides, the CDR3 is TGTGCCTGTGACACCGCTGGGCCCAGCTCCTGGGACACCCGACGGATGTTTTTC.

Remarks on this clone: Since a much larger clone is just one base distant, this may be a read error. The chain recombines TRDV2 with TRDJ1; D is perhaps TRDD3 (5 bases). The germline V gene has CDR1 GEAIGNYY and CDR2 EKD. The CDR3 contains 18 residues. CDR3 residues: CARDSVQKISGGADKLIF. CDR3 nucleotides: TGTGCCCGTGATTCCGTACAGAAGATATCAGGGGGTGCCGATAAACTCATCTTT.

This clone was picked up a small number of times. This may be a read error, as it is one base from a much larger clone. In the same sample, other DNA sequences code for this CDR3. The V call is TRDV2, the J call TRDJ1, with TRDD3 matching 13 bases. The germline V gene has CDR1 GEAIGNYY and CDR2 EKD. With V trimmed by 1 base and J by 3 bases, 13 bases remained unmatched. CDR3 length: 19 amino acids. CDR3 loop: CACDTVSSTGGYDADKLIF. For the CDR3, the DNA is TGTGCCTGTGACACTGTCTCCTCGACTGGGGGATACGATGCCGATAAACTCATCTTT.

CDR3: CACDTVLLGDPRGNTDKLIF. Here the CDR3 DNA reads TGTGCCTGTGACACCGTATTACTGGGGGACCCCCGGGGGAACACCGATAAACTCATCTTT. This rearrangement joins TRDV2 to TRDJ1; 9 bases fit TRDD3. CDR1 and CDR2 from the germline V gene are GEAIGNYY and EKD. This CDR3 comprises 20 residues. V was clipped by 0 bases and J by 0 bases; unmatched bases: 16.

Concerning this clone itself: Sequence at one end of the junction differs from germline and may be a read error. The chain links TRDV2 to TRDJ1; no clear D gene. The V gene's germline CDR1 is GEAIGNYY and CDR2 EKD. This CDR3 has 15 residues. The CDR3 protein is CACDTVGLNTDRLIF. For the CDR3, the DNA is TGTGCCTGTGACACCGTAGGGCTAAACACCGATAGACTCATCTTT.

This clone was detected only a few times. This specimen includes other DNA sequences encoding the same CDR3. The chain joins TRDV2 to TRDJ1; the match to TRDD3 covers 7 bases. This CDR3 is built from 16 residues. The junction had 10 bases not matched to a gene; V was cut back by 3 bases and J by 1 base. Germline values: CDR1 GEAIGNYY, CDR2 EKD. This CDR3 reads CACDPLGGFATDKLIF. The CDR3 DNA is TGTGCCTGTGACCCGTTGGGGGGATTTGCCACCGATAAACTCATCTTT.

Worth noting for this clone: At one boundary the junction diverges from the germline segment, which might be a read error. The chain uses TRDV2 and TRDJ1, with a weak D call TRDD3 (6 bases). Germline V gives CDR1 GEAIGNYY, CDR2 EKD. This CDR3 region has 17 residues. Here the CDR3 DNA reads TGCGCCTGTGACAACGTGGAACAAACTGGGTTAAGAAATAAACTCATCTTT. It codes for CACDNVEQTGLRNKLIF.

Note on this clone: Just one base apart from a much larger clone, this may be a read error. Here the CDR3 reads CACDTLGDMDTRQMFF. CDR3 bases: TGTGCCTGTGACACCCTGGGGGATATGGACACCCGACAGATGTTTTTC. The genes are TRDV2 and TRDJ3, with 10 bases fitting TRDD3. CDR3 length equals 16 residues. J was trimmed by 6 bases and V by 0 bases; bases with no gene match: 1. Looked up from germline, CDR1 is GEAIGNYY and CDR2 is EKD.

The chain carries TRDV2 and TRDJ3, with 10 positions matching TRDD3. Trimming at V came to 1 base and at J to 5 bases, leaving 10 bases not matched to a gene. This CDR3 has 19 residues. Germline values: CDR1 GEAIGNYY, CDR2 EKD. The CDR3 here is CACDTLGDSPSRDTRQMFF. The CDR3 DNA is TGTGCCTGTGACACTCTGGGGGATAGCCCTTCCCGGGACACCCGACAGATGTTTTTC.

Comments on this clone: Possible read error: a much larger clone is one base away. The chain links TRDV2 to TRDJ1; TRDD3 might be the D (5 bases). The V gene's germline CDR1 is GEAIGNYY and CDR2 EKD. Trimming shortened V by 0 bases and J by 1 base, and 11 bases separated the two germline ends. This CDR3 region has 15 residues. The DNA for the CDR3 is TGTGCCTGTGACACCCTGGGTCCCAGCACCGATAAACTCATCTTT. Its protein is CACDTLGPSTDKLIF.

The chain has TRDV2 and TRDJ1; 11 bases align to TRDD3. The germline CDR1 and CDR2 sequences are GEAIGNYY and EKD. V dropped 0 bases and J dropped 2; count of bases not matched to a gene: 13. The CDR3 length is 19 residues. CDR3 sequence reads: CACDTLSGLGDKVTDKLIF. Here the CDR3 DNA reads TGTGCCTGTGACACCTTGAGTGGACTGGGGGATAAAGTAACCGATAAACTCATCTTT.

On this clone itself: One base separates it from a far larger clone, so it is likely a read error. The chain is built from TRDV2 and TRDJ1, with TRDD3 identical over 11 bases. The germline CDR1 and CDR2 sequences are GEAIGNYY and EKD. The CDR3 is made up of 16 amino acids. The CDR3 loop is CACDTLGDTDTYKLIF. CDR3 sequence (DNA): TGTGCCTGTGACACTTTGGGGGATACGGACACCTATAAACTCATCTTT.

Worth noting for this clone: A junction boundary mismatches the germline segment, possibly from a read error. The chain recombines TRDV2 with TRDJ3; the match to TRDD3 covers 10 bases. This CDR3 has 23 residues. Germline-derived CDR1 and CDR2 are GEAIGNYY and EKD. The chain's CDR3 is CACDTSGLLGDSRGSWDTRRMFF. The DNA of the CDR3 is TGTGCCTGTGACACATCGGGTTTGCTGGGGGATAGTAGAGGCTCCTGGGACACCCGACGGATGTTTTTC.

Notes on this clone: A much larger clone differs from this one at a single base, so this may be a read error. J is TRDJ1 and V is TRDV2; no clear D. The germline gives CDR1 GEAIGNYY, CDR2 EKD. The CDR3 length is 19 residues. V was clipped by 2 bases and J by 0 bases, with 24 bases between them. The CDR3 protein is CACDRVTRGPVSNTDKLIF. The CDR3 DNA reads as TGTGCCTGTGACAGGGTTACTAGGGGTCCTGTCTCGAACACCGATAAACTCATCTTT.